A single sample gave rise to the 2 T cell receptor beta chains below, sequenced in a study of a mutant IDH1 vaccine in newly diagnosed glioma. These TCRs are of unknown antigen specificity. Generated by immunoSEQ multiplex PCR, the TCRdb table keeps only in-frame clones and is missing some. The sample has tens of thousands of clones; roughly four fifths are singletons. Specified time point: week 35, safety follow-up. Doses of 300 ug of mutant IDH1 20-mer peptide were given with topical imiquimod. Sample: PBMCs, taken from a glioma patient whose treatment included an IDH1 peptide vaccine. The receptors here all came from a man aged 50 or older with glioma.

The V gene is TRBV11-2, the J gene TRBJ1-2; maybe TRBD1 (6 bases). Trimming cost V 1 base and J 10 bases, with 16 bases left between them. This CDR3 contains 14 residues. Germline assignment: CDR1 SGHAT and CDR2 FQNNGV. The chain's CDR3 is CASSLGPRGATYTF. The CDR3 region has the DNA TGTGCCAGCAGCTTAGGCCCCCGGGGGGCGACCTACACCTTC.

The table lists this clone with a few counts. The chain carries TRBV6-5 and TRBJ1-1; D gene unclear. The CDR3 is 15 amino acids. The V gene's germline CDR1 is MNHEY and CDR2 SVGAGI. Trimming took off 5 bases at V and 4 bases at J, with 17 bases between the two ends. CDR3 sequence (DNA): TGTGCCAGCAGTCTGGAAGACGGTTTTACCACTGAAGCTTTCTTT. This gives the protein CASSLEDGFTTEAFF.